This T cell receptor beta chain emerged from a study of neurological immune-mediated disorders. Findings and caveats of the study: None of the CDR3 amino acid sequences of expanded clones recurred across subjects, suggesting private repertoires in all groups.

CDR1 and CDR2 (germline): MNHEY, SVGAGI. This CDR3 is 17 amino acids long. V lost 4 bases, J lost 7 bases, and 10 bases stayed unmatched. Each TCR transcript was tagged with a 10-nucleotide random UMI during 5'RACE. A single run covered 15-18 subjects with over 170 million TCR-beta sequences. TCRdb processed the 5' RACE reads anew with MiXCR; each CDR3 protein has one entry. The data hold about 50,000 distinct CDR3 sequences, with 7% to 10% observed a single time. Time point of the sample: longitudinal time-point 3. Unsorted libraries were prepared from 2 million PBMCs held at -80 C. In regard to this clonotype: What it binds is unknown.

The chain has TRBV6-5 and TRBJ2-2, with 12 bases identical to TRBD2. Sequenced sample: PBMCs. The sequence was obtained from a woman aged 40-49 years in good health. CDR3 sequence (DNA): TGTGCCAGCAGTTCGCGCCCTAGCGGGAGGGCCCTCGGGGAGCTGTTTTTT. The encoded protein is CASSSRPSGRALGELFF.